This T cell receptor beta chain was observed in a study of blood T cell repertoires in COVID-19 (dated by TCRdb to the early 2020s). Broadly, across the study: Samples covering the acute and convalescent phases of COVID-19 were provided by collaborators in the United States, Italy and Spain. HLA class I and class II types, where available, came from metadata supplied by the sample provider rather than from assay-based typing. Subjects who had been exposed to COVID-19, were actively infected with it, or had recovered from it provided the deeply sampled blood TCRbeta repertoires that made up the dataset. The sample metadata nearly always contained a de-identified subject ID, COVID-19 status, age in years and sex. A freely available public database, intended as a resource for researchers studying the immune response to SARS-CoV-2, is where the repertoires were released. Samples were obtained from the ongoing ImmuneRACE study (first 160 participants) and from about 1,300 subjects provided by 6 global collaborators. The material from the prospective study consisted of cDNA or gDNA derived from T cells, B-cell-depleted T cells, or PBMCs. The research as a whole found: Clinical and demographic metadata were provided uncurated, with the amount varying by source and participant.

Comment on this clone: No antigen is known for it. No base qualities exist here, and no much larger clone lies one base off it.

Enrolling through a virtual design, the prospective study's participants ranged in age from roughly 18 to 90 years and lived across more than 20 United States geographic areas. To assign participants to cohorts, the prospective study relied on clinical history that participants themselves reported in a screening survey and a study questionnaire. Each participant in the prospective study had whole blood, serum and a nasopharyngeal or oropharyngeal swab collected by mobile phlebotomists. Prospective study participants could optionally give additional blood draws and questionnaires over a 2-month period. Before DNA extraction, blood samples from the prospective study were shipped at room temperature or frozen. The immunoSEQ Assay, a bias-controlled multiplex PCR, was used to amplify TCRbeta CDR3 regions from genomic DNA. As for the original processing: Nucleated cell counts per sample were estimated from amplification of reference gene primers within the assay. To quantify the absolute abundance of each unique TCRbeta CDR3 rearrangement, sequence reads were collapsed and filtered. For each sample, productive Simpson clonality was calculated as the square root of Simpson's diversity index across productive rearrangements. In its TCRdb copy, this immuneACCESS table keeps in-frame sequences only and misses some clones. Where compared with another copy, unresolved V genes explain less than half of these, and the others have no known cause. Clone size and the V and J calls come from that table; the DNA yielded D and trimming. The sample includes hundreds of thousands of clones, with approximately 86% observed a single time. The ten largest clonotypes hold roughly 3.3% of the sample.

V is pruned by 7 bases and J by 4 bases, leaving 7 bases of the junction without a gene match. CDR1 LNHDA and CDR2 SQIVND were looked up in the germline V gene (reference sequence). The CDR3 goes from the cysteine to the phenylalanine over 14 residues. Only CDR3 DNA remains: 42 bases, in frame from the first base. This receptor chain uses TRBV19 and TRBJ1-1; 9 bases in the junction line up with TRBD1. The sample was PBMCs or T cells enriched from blood (not recorded which). The TCR was taken from a woman aged 40-49 years with acute COVID-19. The sequenced DNA: TGTGCCAGTACTTTCACAGGGGGCGTCACTGAAGCTTTCTTT. Its protein is CASTFTGGVTEAFF. Reference TRBV19 and TRBJ1-1 genes cover what lies past the CDR3, so the full variable domain is DGGITQSPKYLFRKEGQNVTLSCEQNLNHDAMYWYRQDPGQGLRLIYYSQIVNDFQKGDIAEGYSVSREKKESFPLTVTSAQKNPTAFYLCASTFTGGVTEAFFGQGTRLTVV.